Each of the 23 T cell receptor beta chains below was sequenced from the same sample in a study of regulatory T cells in long-lasting Graves disease. Construction of TCR beta libraries relied on iRepertoire HTBI primers and on Arm-PCR targeting CDR3 regions. Each CDR3 protein is one row after TCRdb ran MiXCR on the multiplex PCR reads. The sample consists of around 460,000 distinct CDR3 sequences, 20% to 25% of them appearing once. Time point in this sample: persistent/refractory GD, antithyroid drugs over 5 years with positive TRAb. RNA from PBMCs was the source of the TCR library. The source material was peripheral blood mononuclear cells (PBMCs), sampled when the disease was refractory, from a patient treated with antithyroid drugs. These receptors all come from a female donor with Graves disease.

This chain links TRBV6-2 or TRBV6-3 with TRBJ2-2; TRBD2 matches 13 bases. The CDR3 runs to 18 residues. The V segment lost 5 bases and the J segment 1 base; nucleotides outside the gene matches: 7. Germline V gene data show CDR1 as MNHEY and CDR2 as SVGEGT. CDR3 nucleotide sequence: TGTGCCAGCAGTAAACCGGGACTAGCGGGAAGGAACACCGGGGAGCTGTTTTTT. It translates to CASSKPGLAGRNTGELFF.

The chain joins TRBV3-1 to TRBJ1-4; perhaps TRBD1 as D (5 bases). Germline V gives CDR1 LGHDT, CDR2 YNNKEL (reference sequence). The V and J ends lost 4 bases and 13 bases respectively, with 16 bases between them. There are 13 residues in the CDR3. CDR3 DNA: TGTGCCAGCAGCCCCCCGGGGGGGGAAGGACTGTTTTTT. Its translation is CASSPPGGEGLFF.

This clonotype was counted between two and nine times. The rearrangement joins TRBV5-8 to TRBJ2-5, with D perhaps matching TRBD1 or TRBD2 (6 bases each). V was trimmed by 3 bases and J by 4 bases, leaving 16 bases between them. CDR3 length equals 15 residues. Germline V gives CDR1 SGHTS, CDR2 YDEGEE. This CDR3 reads CASSSLRGRRETQYF. The CDR3 region has the DNA TGTGCCAGCAGCTCCCTCCGGGGGCGCAGAGAGACCCAGTACTTC.

This clonotype was found once. The rearrangement links TRBV7-6 to TRBJ1-4; the D gene is possibly TRBD1 (6 bases). Germline assignment: CDR1 SGHVS and CDR2 FNYEAQ. The CDR3 runs to 16 residues. With 6 bases removed from V and 8 bases from J, the gap between germline ends came to 22 bases. The CDR3 DNA is TGTGCCAGCAGTTTATTCGCGGGACAACCGGGGGAAAAACTGTTTTTT. It translates to CASSLFAGQPGEKLFF. Variable domain in full (rest from reference TRBV7-6 and TRBJ1-4): GAGVSQSPRYKVTKRGQDVALRCDPISGHVSLYWYRQALGQGPEFLTYFNYEAQQDKSGLPNDRFSAERPEGSISTLTIQRTEQRDSAMYRCASSLFAGQPGEKLFFGSGTQLSVL.

This clonotype was counted many times. This rearrangement joins TRBV11-2 to TRBJ1-2; TRBD1 might be the D (6 bases). The germline V and J ends were trimmed by 6 bases and 5 bases, with 16 bases remaining between them. CDR1 SGHAT and CDR2 FQNNGV come from the germline V gene. This CDR3 has 14 amino acids. The CDR3 DNA reads as TGTGCCAGCAGGACCGGGGGCGGTCGGTATGGCTACACCTTC. Its translation: CASRTGGGRYGYTF. The variable domain in full, with the rest retrieved from reference TRBV11-2 and TRBJ1-2, is EAGVAQSPRYKIIEKRQSVAFWCNPISGHATLYWYQQILGQGPKLLIQFQNNGVVDDSQLPKDRFSAERLKGVDSTLKIQPAKLEDSAVYLCASRTGGGRYGYTFGSGTRLTVV.

Only a few counts were recorded for this clonotype. This sequence joins TRBV12-3 or TRBV12-4 and TRBJ1-3, with D hard to call. The CDR3 is made up of 15 amino acids. The V end lost 6 bases, the J end lost 0 bases, and 12 bases lay between the germline ends. CDR3 nucleotide sequence: TGTGCCAGCAGGTTTACGGACGTCTCTGGAAACACCATATATTTT. Its protein product is CASRFTDVSGNTIYF.

As to this clonotype: Relative to the germline gene, one junction end is altered; a read error may explain this. J is TRBJ2-6 and V is TRBV29-1, with 8 positions matching TRBD1. The CDR3 has 16 amino acids. Germline CDR1 is SQVTM and CDR2 is ANQGSEA. As DNA, the CDR3 is TGCAGCGTTGAGGCAGGGGGCGTATCCGGGGCCAACGTCCTGATTTTC. Protein: CSVEAGGVSGANVLIF.

Points on this clonotype: The germline gene is not matched at one end of the junction; a read error may be the cause. The J gene is TRBJ2-2, the V gene TRBV12-3 or TRBV12-4, with D hard to call. This CDR3 has 17 residues. The chain's CDR3 is CAGSFLPETQRTGELFF. The CDR3 DNA reads TGTGCCGGCAGTTTTCTCCCAGAGACTCAGCGCACCGGGGAGCTGTTTTTT.

There are a few counts of this clonotype. The CDR3 is CASGSPLSGGNGATGELFF. The DNA of the CDR3 is TGTGCTAGTGGTTCCCCTCTTAGCGGGGGTAATGGGGCCACCGGGGAGCTGTTTTTT. The rearrangement uses TRBV12-5 and TRBJ2-2; 9 bases line up with TRBD2. From germline, CDR1 is LGHNT and CDR2 FRNRAP. This CDR3 is 19 amino acids long. The junction had 16 bases not matched to a gene; V was cut back by 4 bases and J by 4 bases.

CDR3 loop: CASSPATAYEQYF. CDR3 nucleotide sequence: TGTGCCAGCTCACCGGCGACCGCCTACGAGCAGTACTTC. This sequence joins TRBV28 and TRBJ2-7; D remains ambiguous. Germline CDR1 MDHEN, CDR2 SYDVKM. This CDR3 spans 13 amino acids. With 8 bases removed from V and 2 bases from J, the gap between germline ends came to 13 bases.

About this clonotype itself: This may be a read error: a much more frequent sequence differs by one nucleotide. The rearrangement uses TRBV7-9 and TRBJ2-7; D might be TRBD2 (5 bases). The CDR3 loop spans 14 amino acids. CDR1 is SEHNR and CDR2 is FQNEAQ in the germline V gene (reference sequence). CDR3 in amino acids: CTSSLASPGYEQYF. The CDR3 bases are TGTACCAGCAGCTTGGCGTCCCCGGGGTACGAGCAGTACTTC.

This clonotype has a count of ten or more. The chain joins TRBV12-3 or TRBV12-4 to TRBJ2-5; D ambiguous. Trimming shortened V by 6 bases and J by 2 bases, and 7 bases separated the two germline ends. The length of the CDR3 is 12 residues. The CDR3 region is CASSIQQETQYF. CDR3 DNA: TGTGCCAGCAGCATACAGCAAGAGACCCAGTACTTC.

At least ten counts were recorded for this clonotype. V usage is TRBV2 and J usage is TRBJ2-7; D unclear. This CDR3 region has 13 residues. Germline V gene sequence: CDR1 SNHLY, CDR2 FYNNEI. V gave up 3 bases and J gave up 7 bases, with 13 bases separating them. CDR3 DNA: TGTGCCAGCAGTGAGAGGCCAGCATGGGAGCAGTACTTC. Its translation: CASSERPAWEQYF.

Worth noting for this clonotype: Mismatch with germline at one junction end may stem from a read error. This chain connects TRBV5-6 to TRBJ1-1; no definite D call. This CDR3 spans 17 amino acids. Germline V gene data show CDR1 as SGHDT and CDR2 as YYEEEE. The CDR3 sequence: CASSLGAGWVFFTEALF. In nucleotides, the CDR3 is TGTGCCAGCAGCTTGGGGGCAGGCTGGGTGTTTTTCACTGAAGCTCTCTTT.

This clonotype was detected ten times or more. The V and J genes are TRBV11-2 and TRBJ2-2; perhaps TRBD2 as D (6 bases). Trimming pared 0 bases from V and 0 bases from J, leaving 14 bases between. The CDR3 has 18 residues. CDR1 is SGHAT, CDR2 FQNNGV, per germline. CDR3 sequence: CASSLDPDGGTNTGELFF. As DNA, the CDR3 is TGTGCCAGCAGCTTAGATCCGGACGGAGGGACGAACACCGGGGAGCTGTTTTTT.

Many counts were recorded for this clonotype. The J gene is TRBJ1-5, the V gene TRBV7-9; unclear D gene. CDR1 is SEHNR and CDR2 is FQNEAQ in the germline V gene (reference sequence). The V and J ends lost 1 base and 6 bases respectively, with 7 bases between them. The CDR3 length is 13 residues. The CDR3 coding sequence is TGTGCCAGCAGCTTAGACGTGGGTCAGCCCCAGCATTTT. This sequence encodes CASSLDVGQPQHF. Full variable domain (remainder filled in from reference TRBV7-9 and TRBJ1-5): DTGVSQNPRHKITKRGQNVTFRCDPISEHNRLYWYRQTLGQGPEFLTYFQNEAQLEKSRLLSDRFSAERPKGSFSTLEIQRTEQGDSAMYLCASSLDVGQPQHFGDGTRLSIL.

There are many counts of this clonotype. J is TRBJ1-1 and V is TRBV20-1; weak D call: TRBD1 (5 bases). The V gene's germline CDR1 is DFQATT and CDR2 SNEGSKA (reference sequence). The CDR3 spans 14 residues. The V end was cut by 1 base, the J end by 1 base, with 10 bases between. The CDR3 loop is CSARAGTANTEAFF. CDR3 DNA: TGCAGTGCTAGAGCCGGGACGGCGAACACTGAAGCTTTCTTT.

This clonotype has a handful of counts. V and J are TRBV20-1 and TRBJ1-5; no definite D call. The germline V gene encodes CDR1 DFQATT and CDR2 SNEGSKA (reference sequence). V lost 0 bases and J 0 bases, leaving 12 bases between the germline ends. The CDR3 is 16 residues long. The DNA of the CDR3 is TGCAGTGCTAGAGATAGTACGGGAAATAGCAATCAGCCCCAGCATTTT. The encoded protein is CSARDSTGNSNQPQHF.

This clonotype came up many times. The chain carries TRBV13 and TRBJ2-5; 8 bases align to TRBD1. This CDR3 comprises 14 residues. Losses at the gene ends were 4 bases for V and 5 bases for J; bases not matched to a gene: 6. Germline assignment: CDR1 PRHDT and CDR2 FYEKMQ (reference sequence). The CDR3 loop reads CASSSRQGLETQYF. As DNA, the CDR3 is TGTGCCAGCAGCTCCCGACAGGGGCTGGAGACCCAGTACTTC.

In its sample, this clonotype was seen many times. This chain uses TRBV6-1 with TRBJ2-7; the D gene could be TRBD1 or TRBD2 (5 bases each). The V gene's germline CDR1 is MNHNS and CDR2 SASEGT. The V and J ends lost 10 bases and 5 bases respectively, with 21 bases between them. The CDR3 consists of 14 residues. The CDR3 nucleotides are TGTGCCACCCTCCCAGGTGAGGGGCCAGACGAGCAGTACTTC. Amino acids: CATLPGEGPDEQYF.

Comment on this clonotype: The junction does not match germline at one end; this may be a read error. This sequence joins TRBV7-9 and TRBJ1-1; D perhaps matches TRBD1 (5 bases). The germline V gene has CDR1 SEHNR and CDR2 FQNEAQ (reference sequence). This CDR3 region has 15 residues. The CDR3 protein is CASSFMTAPNTEAFF. The CDR3, as DNA: TGTGCCAGCAGCTTTATGACAGCCCCTAACACTGAGGCTTTCTTT.

CDR3 sequence (DNA): TGTGCCAGCAGCTCTCCAAGCGGACAGGGGGACAATGAGCAGTTCTTC. This codes for CASSSPSGQGDNEQFF. The chain combines TRBV12-3 or TRBV12-4 with TRBJ2-1, with 10 positions matching TRBD1. Trimming removed 6 bases from V and 5 bases from J; junction bases left unmatched: 10. The CDR3 is 16 amino acids.

This clonotype was counted many times. This chain connects TRBV12-3 or TRBV12-4 to TRBJ1-5, with 12 bases fitting TRBD1. The CDR3 has 15 amino acids. The V segment lost 4 bases and the J segment 7 bases; nucleotides outside the gene matches: 5. CDR3 sequence (DNA): TGTGCCAGCAGTTCCTCCGGGACAGGGGGCCAGCCCCAGCATTTT. Residues: CASSSSGTGGQPQHF.